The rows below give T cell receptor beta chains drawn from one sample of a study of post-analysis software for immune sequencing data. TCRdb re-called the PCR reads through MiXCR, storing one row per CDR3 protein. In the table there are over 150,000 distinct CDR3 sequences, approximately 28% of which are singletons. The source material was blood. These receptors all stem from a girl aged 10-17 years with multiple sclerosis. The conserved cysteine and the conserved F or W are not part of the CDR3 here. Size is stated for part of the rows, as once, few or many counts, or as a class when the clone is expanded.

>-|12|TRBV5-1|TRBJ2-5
ASKGPRGQETQY
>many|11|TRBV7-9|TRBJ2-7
ASSLGAGNEQY
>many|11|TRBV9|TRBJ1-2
ASSVDRDYGYT
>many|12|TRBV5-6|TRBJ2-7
ASSLGTARLEQY
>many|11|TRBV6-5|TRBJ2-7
ASSYDRRGEQY
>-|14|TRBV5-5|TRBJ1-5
ASSLTGTGWRQPQH
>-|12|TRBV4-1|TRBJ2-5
ASSQDLSRGTQY
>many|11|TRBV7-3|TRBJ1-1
ASSLTGNTEAF
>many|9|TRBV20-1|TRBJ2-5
SARVSETQY
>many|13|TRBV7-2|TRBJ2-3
ASRVGAWGTDTQY
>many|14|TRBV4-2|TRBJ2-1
ASSQESGRASNEQF
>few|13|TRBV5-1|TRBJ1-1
ASTVAGQGFTEAF
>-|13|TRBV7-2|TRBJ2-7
ASSRASGEAYEQY
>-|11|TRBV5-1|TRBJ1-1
ASSLEQLSEAF
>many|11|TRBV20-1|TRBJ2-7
SASSGGAYEQY
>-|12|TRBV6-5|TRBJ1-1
ASSYAGHDTEAF
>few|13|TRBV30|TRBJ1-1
AWRIASRVNTEAF
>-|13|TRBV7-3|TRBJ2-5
ASSRAGLSRETQY
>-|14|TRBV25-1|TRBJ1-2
ASSDGSARRAYGYT
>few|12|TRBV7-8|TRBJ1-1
ASSPGGVYTEAF
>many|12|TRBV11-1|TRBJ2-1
ASSPLSGDNEQF
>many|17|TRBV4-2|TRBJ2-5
ASSLYSGTSGREEETQY
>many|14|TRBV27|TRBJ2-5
ASRRIGQEQEETQY
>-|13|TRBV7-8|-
ASSSGTGPYYEQY
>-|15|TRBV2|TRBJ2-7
ASHYPSGPAVSYERY
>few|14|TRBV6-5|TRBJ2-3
ASSKSRGGWRDTQY
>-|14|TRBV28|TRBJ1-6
ASSLFTGLAWSPLH
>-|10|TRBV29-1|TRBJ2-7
SVLGQSYEQY
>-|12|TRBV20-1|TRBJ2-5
SAGDGDSQETQY
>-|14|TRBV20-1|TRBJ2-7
SGASGSGSSYNEQY
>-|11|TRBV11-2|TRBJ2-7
ASSLGSVAPQY
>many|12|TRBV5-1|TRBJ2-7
ASSRGQEFYEQY
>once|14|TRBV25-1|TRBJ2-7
ASSEKGEGLSYEQY
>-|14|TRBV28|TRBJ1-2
ASRGGGAGQRYGYT
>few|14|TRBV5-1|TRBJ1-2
ASSLPPTGESYGYT
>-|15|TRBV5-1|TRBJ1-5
ASSLPRTAYSNQPQH
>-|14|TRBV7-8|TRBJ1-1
ASSLSTIGTANRAF
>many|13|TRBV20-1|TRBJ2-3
SASSVAGLTDTQY
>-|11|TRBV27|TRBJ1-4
ASAGEGNEKLF
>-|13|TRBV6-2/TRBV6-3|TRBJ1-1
ASSYGTISGTEAF
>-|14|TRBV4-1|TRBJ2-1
ASSQEGLAGWDEQF
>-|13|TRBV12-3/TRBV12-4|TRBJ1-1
ASIPGQGWNTEAF
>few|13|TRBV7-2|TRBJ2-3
ASSFSGRQSDTQY
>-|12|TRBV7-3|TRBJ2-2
ASSPQGITGELF
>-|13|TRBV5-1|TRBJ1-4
ASSLGPILNEKRF
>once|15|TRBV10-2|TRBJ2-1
ASSDRTSGKVMDEQF
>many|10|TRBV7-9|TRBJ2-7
ASSSELGEQY
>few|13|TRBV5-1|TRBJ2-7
ASSLEGTGSQEQY
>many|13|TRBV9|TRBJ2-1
ASSVGGGLVNEQF